This T cell receptor (beta chain) was sequenced for a study of persistence of HIV-infected CD4 T cells. The stimulus was an HIV-1 Gag 15-mer peptide pool, 1 ug/peptide/mL. Sorted nonresponding memory CD4+ T cells were CD40L-negative, CD69-negative, CD45RO-high. This was the immunoSEQ version 4 assay in survey mode. Clones were sequenced by immunoSEQ multiplex PCR, and TCRdb holds only the in-frame ones, with some missing. The sample carries about 33,000 clones, approximately 78% recorded once. The count of this clone is one. No antigen is known for it. Germline-derived CDR1 and CDR2 are ENHRY and SYGVKD. The CDR3 is made up of 14 amino acids. J gave up 4 bases and V 4 bases, and 6 bases lay outside the gene matches.

The receptor was derived from an adult with HIV. The donor label of this sample is uncertain. This chain joins TRBV10-3 and TRBJ1-2; TRBD1 matches 7 bases. The sequenced sample was cultured CD4+ T cells from PBMCs, obtained from a patient who received antiretroviral therapy. Written as DNA, the CDR3 is TGTGCCATCAGTGCGCTCCGGGACAGCTATGGCTACACCTTC. Translation gives CAISALRDSYGYTF.